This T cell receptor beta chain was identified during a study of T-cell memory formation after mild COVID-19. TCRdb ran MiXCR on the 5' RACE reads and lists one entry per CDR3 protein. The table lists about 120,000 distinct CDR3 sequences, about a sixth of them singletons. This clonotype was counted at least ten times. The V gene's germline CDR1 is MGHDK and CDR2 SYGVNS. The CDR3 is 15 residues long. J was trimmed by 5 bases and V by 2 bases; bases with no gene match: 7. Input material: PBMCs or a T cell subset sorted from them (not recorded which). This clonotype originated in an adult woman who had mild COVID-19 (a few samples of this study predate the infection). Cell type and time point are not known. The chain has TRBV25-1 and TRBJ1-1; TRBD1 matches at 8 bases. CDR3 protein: CASSELRQGKTEAFF. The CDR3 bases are TGTGCCAGCAGTGAACTCCGACAGGGGAAGACTGAAGCTTTCTTT.